This TCR beta chain was profiled in a study of CD8+CD57+ T cells in acquired aplastic anemia. Across the whole study: Sorting CD4+ and CD8+ cells gave DNA averaging 3.2 ug. For CD4+ cells, healthy donors had an average of roughly 9.8 million reads.

This clonotype has just a few counts. Genomic DNA templated the TCR beta VDJ and CDR3 profiling. TCRdb reprocessed the reads with MiXCR, giving one entry per CDR3 protein. The table has some 180,000 distinct CDR3 sequences, under 55% seen once. The CDR3 covers 15 residues. V lost 3 bases and J 1 base, leaving 12 bases between the germline ends. Germline CDR1 KGHSH, CDR2 LQKENI. Sequencing was performed on sorted CD4+, CD8+, or CD8+CD57+ T cells (not recorded which) from PBMCs. The chain joins TRBV18 to TRBJ1-2, with a tentative D call TRBD1 (6 bases). This clonotype was sampled from a human donor in good health. The CDR3 bases are TGTGCCAGCTCACCCCTTACGGACAGTAACTATGGCTACACCTTC. Amino acids: CASSPLTDSNYGYTF.